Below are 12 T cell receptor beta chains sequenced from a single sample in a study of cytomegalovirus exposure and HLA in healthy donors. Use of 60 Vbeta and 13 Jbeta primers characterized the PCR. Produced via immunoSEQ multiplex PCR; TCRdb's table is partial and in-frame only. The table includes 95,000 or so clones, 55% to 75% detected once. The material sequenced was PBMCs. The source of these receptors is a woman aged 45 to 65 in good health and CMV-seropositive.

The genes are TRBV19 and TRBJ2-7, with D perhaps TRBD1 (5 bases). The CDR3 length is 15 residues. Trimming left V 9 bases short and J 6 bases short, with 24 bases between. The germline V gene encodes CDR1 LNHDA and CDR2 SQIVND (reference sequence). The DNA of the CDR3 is TGTGCCAGCCGAGACCAGGGTCGATCAGGTGGCGAGCAGTACTTC. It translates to CASRDQGRSGGEQYF.

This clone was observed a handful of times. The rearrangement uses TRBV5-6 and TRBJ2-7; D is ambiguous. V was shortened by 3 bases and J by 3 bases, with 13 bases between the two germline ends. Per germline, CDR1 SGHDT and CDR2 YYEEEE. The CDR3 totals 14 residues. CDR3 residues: CASSSLYSSYEQYF. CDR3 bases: TGTGCCAGCAGCTCCCTGTATAGCAGCTACGAGCAGTACTTC.

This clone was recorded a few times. The CDR3 sequence is CASRGQGAGGELFF. The CDR3 bases are TGTGCCAGCAGGGGGCAGGGGGCTGGCGGGGAGCTGTTTTTT. The J gene is TRBJ2-2, the V gene TRBV2; 8 bases line up with TRBD1. Trimming cost V 6 bases and J 7 bases; bases outside gene matches: 7. This CDR3 is built from 14 residues. Germline V CDR1 and CDR2: SNHLY, FYNNEI.

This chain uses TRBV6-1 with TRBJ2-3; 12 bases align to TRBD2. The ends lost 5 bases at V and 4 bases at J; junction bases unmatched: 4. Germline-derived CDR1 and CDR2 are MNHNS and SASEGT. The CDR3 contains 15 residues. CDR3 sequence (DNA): TGTGCCAGCAGTAGACTAGCGGGAGTCCCAGATACGCAGTATTTT. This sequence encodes CASSRLAGVPDTQYF.

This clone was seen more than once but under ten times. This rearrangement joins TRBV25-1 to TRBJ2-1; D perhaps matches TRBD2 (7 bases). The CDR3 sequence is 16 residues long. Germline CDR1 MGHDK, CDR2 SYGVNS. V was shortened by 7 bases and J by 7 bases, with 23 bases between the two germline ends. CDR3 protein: CASTPLGATSVNEQFF. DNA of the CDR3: TGTGCCAGCACCCCCTTGGGGGCAACTAGCGTAAATGAGCAGTTCTTC.

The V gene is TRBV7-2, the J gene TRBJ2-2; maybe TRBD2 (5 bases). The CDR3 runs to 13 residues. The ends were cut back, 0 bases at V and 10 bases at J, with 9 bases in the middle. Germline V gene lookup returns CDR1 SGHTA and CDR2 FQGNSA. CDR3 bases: TGTGCCAGCAGCTTAGCGCGAGGGTTGGAGCTGTTTTTT. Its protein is CASSLARGLELFF.

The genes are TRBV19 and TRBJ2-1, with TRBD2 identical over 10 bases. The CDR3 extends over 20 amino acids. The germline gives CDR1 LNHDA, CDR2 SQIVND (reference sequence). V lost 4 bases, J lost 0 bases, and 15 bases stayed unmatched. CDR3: CASSTPGTSVSISSYNEQFF. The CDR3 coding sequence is TGTGCCAGTAGTACCCCCGGGACTAGCGTTTCTATCAGCTCCTACAATGAGCAGTTCTTC.

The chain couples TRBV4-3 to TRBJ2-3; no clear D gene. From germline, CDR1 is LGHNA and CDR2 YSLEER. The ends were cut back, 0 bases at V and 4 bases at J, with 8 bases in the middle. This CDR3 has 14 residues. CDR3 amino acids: CASSQDLPPDTQYF. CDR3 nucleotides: TGCGCCAGCAGCCAAGATCTCCCCCCAGATACGCAGTATTTT.

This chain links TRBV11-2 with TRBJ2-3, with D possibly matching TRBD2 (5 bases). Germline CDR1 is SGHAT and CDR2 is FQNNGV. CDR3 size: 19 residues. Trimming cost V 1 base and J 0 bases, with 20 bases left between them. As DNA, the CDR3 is TGTGCCAGCAGCTTAGGGAGACTAAGCCAGATAACTAGCACAGATACGCAGTATTTT. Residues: CASSLGRLSQITSTDTQYF.

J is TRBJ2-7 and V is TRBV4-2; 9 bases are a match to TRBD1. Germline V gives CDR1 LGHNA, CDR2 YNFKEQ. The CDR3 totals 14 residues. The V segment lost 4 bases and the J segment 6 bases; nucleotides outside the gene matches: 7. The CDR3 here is CASSPGDREREQYF. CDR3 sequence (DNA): TGTGCCAGCAGCCCCGGGGACAGGGAACGCGAGCAGTACTTC.

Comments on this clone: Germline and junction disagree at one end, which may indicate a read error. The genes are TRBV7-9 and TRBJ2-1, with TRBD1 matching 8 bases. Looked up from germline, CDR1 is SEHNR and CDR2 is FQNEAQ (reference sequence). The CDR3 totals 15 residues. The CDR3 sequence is CSSSPRDRIYNEQFF. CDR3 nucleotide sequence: TGTTCCAGCAGCCCTAGGGACAGGATCTACAATGAGCAGTTCTTC.

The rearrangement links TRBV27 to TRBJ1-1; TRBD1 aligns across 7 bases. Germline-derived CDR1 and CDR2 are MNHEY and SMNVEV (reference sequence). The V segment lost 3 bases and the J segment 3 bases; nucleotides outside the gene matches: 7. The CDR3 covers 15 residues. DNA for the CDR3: TGTGCCAGCAGTTTGTGGGCAGGGGGTGACACTGAAGCTTTCTTT. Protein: CASSLWAGGDTEAFF.